This TCR beta chain originates from a study of blood T cell repertoires in COVID-19. Study context: Researchers got acute and convalescent COVID-19 samples from the United States, Italy and Spain. T cells, B-cell-depleted T cells, or PBMCs provided the cDNA or gDNA that served as material.

The authors' processing: Quantification of nucleated cells was approximated via reference gene primer amplification. Sequenced by immunoSEQ multiplex PCR; TCRdb stores in-frame clones only, minus some. V, J and clone size reflect that table, while D and trimming were determined from the DNA. The sample carries tens of thousands of clones, roughly 85% recorded once. The CDR3 extends over 16 amino acids. V lost 5 bases to trimming and J lost 0 bases; unmatched junction nucleotides: 7. The V gene's germline CDR1 is KGHSH and CDR2 LQKENI. Sequencing was carried out using peripheral blood. The sequence derives from a human donor in a cohort sampled during active COVID-19. The rearrangement uses TRBV18 and TRBJ2-3; 8 bases match TRBD1. The CDR3 is CASSSFRGPSTDTQYF. The CDR3 coding sequence is TGTGCCAGCTCATCCTTCAGGGGGCCTAGCACAGATACGCAGTATTTT.